This T cell receptor (beta chain) came from a study of identical twins. Study-level results: The analysis was cross-sectional rather than longitudinal within donors. In cord blood, abundant beta clonotypes had fewer insertions; memory showed no trend.

This clonotype was recorded at least ten times. Its antigen is still unknown. TCRdb reprocessed the 5' RACE reads with MiXCR, giving one entry per CDR3 protein. Of about 240,000 distinct CDR3 sequences listed, roughly a tenth are singletons. The ends were cut back, 7 bases at V and 0 bases at J, with 19 bases in the middle. The V gene's germline CDR1 is MNHEY and CDR2 SVGEGT. The CDR3 is 16 amino acids. V and J are TRBV6-2 or TRBV6-3 and TRBJ2-7; D remains ambiguous. Sample: memory T cells sorted from blood. The TCR comes from a man aged 50-59 years in good health. The CDR3: CASTYEWERGSYEQYF. CDR3 DNA sequence: TGTGCCAGCACCTACGAATGGGAACGCGGCTCCTACGAGCAGTACTTC.